The 5 T cell receptor beta chains presented below share a single source sample, sequenced in a study of shared clonotypes between healthy human individuals. Data came from immunoSEQ multiplex PCR; TCRdb stores just in-frame clones and leaves some out. This table holds 1.4 million or so clones, around 98.5% found once. Sequenced sample: naive CD4+ T cells sorted from blood. The subset here: CD45RA+ positively selected. The receptors come from a man between 25 and 39 years old in good health.

This chain links TRBV5-1 with TRBJ2-3, with 9 bases that match TRBD1. Germline lookup yields CDR1 SGHRS and CDR2 YFSETQ. Trimming took 3 bases from V and 1 from J; bases not matched to a gene: 3. The CDR3 runs to 15 residues. CDR3 in amino acids: CASSSWTGGTDTQYF. The CDR3 DNA reads as TGCGCCAGCAGCTCCTGGACAGGGGGCACAGATACGCAGTATTTT.

The chain has TRBV7-2 and TRBJ2-3, with D maybe TRBD2 (8 bases). In germline, CDR1 is SGHTA, CDR2 FQGNSA. CDR3 size: 18 residues. V was cut by 2 bases and J by 1 base, with 19 bases left in between. The CDR3 DNA sequence: TGTGCCAGCAGCTTACGACTAGCGACAGGGAGGGGCACAGATACGCAGTATTTT. It translates to CASSLRLATGRGTDTQYF.

The chain combines TRBV5-6 with TRBJ2-7; 7 positions agree with TRBD1. The V gene end was trimmed by 7 bases and the J gene end by 2 bases; junction bases not matched to a gene: 6. This CDR3 has 13 residues. CDR1 is SGHDT, CDR2 YYEEEE, per germline. The DNA of the CDR3 is TGTGCCAGCCGCTCAGGGGGAACCTACGAGCAGTACTTC. Its protein product is CASRSGGTYEQYF.

V usage is TRBV6-1 and J usage is TRBJ1-1, with D unclear. The V end was cut by 7 bases, the J end by 2 bases, with 5 bases between. This CDR3 region has 11 residues. From germline, CDR1 is MNHNS and CDR2 SASEGT. CDR3 residues: CASTLNTEAFF. The CDR3 DNA reads TGTGCCAGCACCCTTAACACTGAAGCTTTCTTT.

The CDR3 region has the DNA TGTGCCAGTACCGACTACACAGATACGCAGTATTTT. This sequence encodes CASTDYTDTQYF. The rearrangement links TRBV19 to TRBJ2-3, with D maybe TRBD2 (5 bases). The germline V gene has CDR1 LNHDA and CDR2 SQIVND (reference sequence). The length of the CDR3 is 12 residues. Trimming took off 7 bases at V and 2 bases at J, with 7 bases between the two ends.